The 26 T cell receptor beta chains below were found in one sample sequenced in a study of blood T cell repertoires in COVID-19. Clones were sequenced by immunoSEQ multiplex PCR, and TCRdb holds only the in-frame ones, with some missing. The sample lists around 620,000 clones, more than 80% occurring once. Sequencing was done on a sample of peripheral blood. These receptors came from a young woman with acute or convalescent COVID-19.

The chain uses TRBV19 and TRBJ1-2; the D gene is possibly TRBD1 (5 bases). The ends were cut back, 0 bases at V and 9 bases at J, with 20 bases in the middle. CDR3 length: 16 amino acids. Germline-derived CDR1 and CDR2 are LNHDA and SQIVND (reference sequence). CDR3 protein: CASSIDGAALFRSYTF. Here the CDR3 DNA reads TGTGCCAGTAGTATAGATGGGGCAGCTCTTTTCCGGAGCTACACCTTC.

The chain recombines TRBV5-1 with TRBJ1-3; D is ambiguous. Trimming pared 1 base from V and 0 bases from J, leaving 8 bases between. Germline lookup yields CDR1 SGHRS and CDR2 YFSETQ. The CDR3 totals 15 residues. Here the CDR3 reads CASSLTANSGNTIYF. The DNA for the CDR3 is TGCGCCAGCAGCTTGACAGCCAACTCTGGAAACACCATATATTTT.

This rearrangement joins TRBV6-1 to TRBJ1-1; D perhaps matches TRBD1 (5 bases). Germline assignment: CDR1 MNHNS and CDR2 SASEGT. This CDR3 has 13 residues. Deletions cut 3 bases from V and 7 bases from J, with 12 bases between. The CDR3, as DNA: TGTGCCAGCAGTGACAGGGAGGTGGGTGAAGCTTTCTTT. Protein product: CASSDREVGEAFF.

The chain recombines TRBV7-8 with TRBJ1-4, with no clear D. The germline V gene has CDR1 SGHVS and CDR2 FQNEAQ. The CDR3 is 15 residues long. V was shortened by 0 bases and J by 3 bases, with 8 bases between the two germline ends. As DNA, the CDR3 is TGTGCCAGCAGCTTAGCGGGGAGCGCTAATGAAAAACTGTTTTTT. Its protein product is CASSLAGSANEKLFF.

The CDR3 DNA sequence: TGTGCCTGGAGTGTACGTCGGGGGTCACCCCTCCACTTT. Translation: CAWSVRRGSPLHF. The chain employs TRBV30 and TRBJ1-6, with a weak D call TRBD1 (5 bases). CDR1 and CDR2 from the germline V gene are GTSNPN and SVGIG (reference sequence). The V end lost 0 bases, the J end lost 10 bases, and 10 bases lay between the germline ends. The CDR3 contains 13 residues.

The chain joins TRBV15 to TRBJ1-4; tentatively, D is TRBD1 (6 bases). The CDR3 runs 15 residues. Germline V gives CDR1 LNHNV, CDR2 YYDKDF (reference sequence). The V and J ends lost 1 base and 8 bases respectively, with 14 bases between them. The CDR3 DNA reads TGTGCCACCAGCAGAGTCAGACAGGCCTCCGAAAAACTGTTTTTT. Encoded protein: CATSRVRQASEKLFF.

This chain uses TRBV12-3 or TRBV12-4 with TRBJ1-2; the match to TRBD1 covers 7 bases. Unmatched junction bases numbered 4, after V lost 3 bases and J lost 6 bases. CDR3 size: 13 residues. The CDR3 reads CASSFGTENGYTF. The CDR3 nucleotides are TGTGCCAGCAGTTTCGGGACAGAGAATGGCTACACCTTC.

V and J are TRBV30 and TRBJ2-7, with TRBD1 matching over 7 bases. Trimming removed 4 bases from V and 5 bases from J; junction bases left unmatched: 11. From germline, CDR1 is GTSNPN and CDR2 SVGIG (reference sequence). This CDR3 is built from 14 residues. DNA of the CDR3: TGTGCCTGGAAAGAGGGTGACAGGGTCAACGAGCAGTACTTC. Translated, it gives CAWKEGDRVNEQYF. Combining the CDR3 with reference TRBV30 and TRBJ2-7 gives the whole variable domain SQTIHQWPATLVQPVGSPLSLECTVEGTSNPNLYWYRQAAGRGLQLLFYSVGIGQISSEVPQNLSASRPQDRQFILSSKKLLLSDSGFYLCAWKEGDRVNEQYFGPGTRLTVT.

This clone was seen once. This chain connects TRBV5-6 to TRBJ2-7; TRBD1 might be the D (5 bases). V was trimmed by 1 base and J by 0 bases, leaving 17 bases between them. The V gene's germline CDR1 is SGHDT and CDR2 YYEEEE. CDR3 length equals 17 residues. CDR3 sequence reads: CASSLPVGAASSYEQYF. The CDR3 nucleotides are TGTGCCAGCAGCTTGCCTGTTGGGGCGGCGTCCTCCTACGAGCAGTACTTC. Full variable domain (missing parts from reference TRBV5-6 and TRBJ2-7): DAGVTQSPTHLIKTRGQQVTLRCSPKSGHDTVSWYQQALGQGPQFIFQYYEEEERQRGNFPDRFSGHQFPNYSSELNVNALLLGDSALYLCASSLPVGAASSYEQYFGPGTRLTVT.

This chain joins TRBV9 and TRBJ1-2; D is uncertain. V lost 6 bases, J lost 3 bases, and 18 bases lay in between. Germline CDR1 and CDR2: SGDLS and YYNGEE. The CDR3 extends over 15 amino acids. The CDR3 sequence is CASTPRRQSDYGYTF. In DNA form, the CDR3 reads TGTGCCAGCACCCCAAGGAGGCAGTCTGACTATGGCTACACCTTC.

This clone was observed a handful of times. The chain joins TRBV5-8 to TRBJ1-2; D may be TRBD1 (5 bases). The CDR3 consists of 14 residues. The V end lost 2 bases, the J end lost 2 bases, and 10 bases lay between the germline ends. Germline V gene data show CDR1 as SGHTS and CDR2 as YDEGEE. In DNA form, the CDR3 reads TGTGCCAGCAGCTTTGGGGCAGCCAACTATGGCTACACCTTC. This translates into CASSFGAANYGYTF. The complete variable domain, with remaining parts taken from reference TRBV5-8 and TRBJ1-2, reads EAGVTQSPTHLIKTRGQQATLRCSPISGHTSVYWYQQALGLGLQFLLWYDEGEERNRGNFPPRFSGRQFPNYSSELNVNALELEDSALYLCASSFGAANYGYTFGSGTRLTVV.

V and J are TRBV2 and TRBJ1-2; tentative D call: TRBD1 (5 bases). The CDR3 totals 13 residues. The V and J ends lost 9 bases and 3 bases respectively, with 14 bases between them. Looked up from germline, CDR1 is SNHLY and CDR2 is FYNNEI. The CDR3 sequence is CASSQVLDYGYTF. The CDR3 nucleotides are TGTGCCAGTTCACAGGTACTCGACTATGGCTACACCTTC.

In its sample, this clone was seen once. The V call is TRBV2, the J call TRBJ1-1, with TRBD1 matching 9 bases. V lost 3 bases to trimming and J lost 5 bases; unmatched junction nucleotides: 7. CDR3 length: 15 residues. Germline loops: CDR1 SNHLY, CDR2 FYNNEI. CDR3 DNA: TGTGCCAGCAGTGATTCCGGGACAGGGCGGACTGAAGCTTTCTTT. The encoded protein is CASSDSGTGRTEAFF.

A word on this clone: Being one base from a much bigger clone, this may be a read error. Other nucleotide sequences in the sample specify the same CDR3. The V and J genes are TRBV6-4 and TRBJ1-2; 12 bases align to TRBD1. Looked up from germline, CDR1 is MRHNA and CDR2 is SNTAGT. The CDR3 loop spans 14 amino acids. The J segment lost 6 bases and the V segment lost 2 bases, leaving 1 base of the junction unmatched. In DNA, the CDR3 is TGTGCCAGCAGTGACGGGACAGGGGGCGATGGCTACACCTTC. Protein product: CASSDGTGGDGYTF.

The chain is built from TRBV30 and TRBJ1-6; D might be TRBD1 (5 bases). Trimming removed 3 bases from V and 3 bases from J, with 6 bases in between. This CDR3 region has 13 residues. Per germline, CDR1 GTSNPN and CDR2 SVGIG (reference sequence). The CDR3 DNA is TGTGCCTGGAGCGGGGGCTATAATTCACCCCTCCACTTT. The encoded protein is CAWSGGYNSPLHF.

The rearrangement links TRBV30 to TRBJ1-4; TRBD1 is a possible D gene (6 bases). This CDR3 spans 16 amino acids. Deletions cut 2 bases from V and 4 bases from J, with 17 bases between. CDR1 is GTSNPN and CDR2 is SVGIG in the germline V gene (reference sequence). CDR3 in amino acids: CAWSLGGQLNNEKLFF. The CDR3 DNA reads TGTGCCTGGAGTCTTGGAGGACAGCTTAATAATGAAAAACTGTTTTTT.

The genes are TRBV5-5 and TRBJ1-1; no clear D gene. The CDR3 consists of 12 residues. Germline V gene lookup returns CDR1 SGHKS and CDR2 YYEKEE (reference sequence). The V gene lost 4 bases and the J gene lost 5 bases, with 9 bases spanning the gap. Here the CDR3 DNA reads TGTGCCAGCAGCGATAGTCCGACTGAAGCTTTCTTT. Translating it yields CASSDSPTEAFF.

The chain is built from TRBV7-3 and TRBJ2-7; D perhaps matches TRBD1 (5 bases). The CDR3 spans 13 residues. CDR1 SGHTA and CDR2 FQGTGA come from the germline V gene. V was cut by 1 base and J by 4 bases, with 8 bases left in between. CDR3 sequence (DNA): TGTGCCAGCAGCTTAATCGACAGTTACGAGCAGTACTTC. Residues: CASSLIDSYEQYF.

The chain combines TRBV13 with TRBJ1-1; the D gene is possibly TRBD1 (6 bases). V was shortened by 5 bases and J by 1 base, with 11 bases between the two germline ends. The length of the CDR3 is 14 residues. The germline gives CDR1 PRHDT, CDR2 FYEKMQ (reference sequence). In DNA form, the CDR3 reads TGTGCCAGCAGCCATACAGGGAAGAACACTGAAGCTTTCTTT. This sequence encodes CASSHTGKNTEAFF. The complete variable domain, with remaining parts taken from reference TRBV13 and TRBJ1-1, reads AAGVIQSPRHLIKEKRETATLKCYPIPRHDTVYWYQQGPGQDPQFLISFYEKMQSDKGSIPDRFSAQQFSDYHSELNMSSLELGDSALYFCASSHTGKNTEAFFGQGTRLTVV.

The rearrangement joins TRBV11-2 to TRBJ1-4, with D tentatively TRBD1 (6 bases). Trimming left V 5 bases short and J 6 bases short, with 13 bases between. CDR1 is SGHAT, CDR2 FQNNGV, per germline. The CDR3 runs 14 residues. DNA of the CDR3: TGTGCCAGCAGCCCACAGGGAGTGGATGAAAAACTGTTTTTT. Amino acid sequence: CASSPQGVDEKLFF.

V is TRBV5-6 and J is TRBJ2-1; weak D call: TRBD1 (6 bases). This CDR3 spans 16 amino acids. Per germline, CDR1 SGHDT and CDR2 YYEEEE. Trimming took off 1 base at V and 6 bases at J, with 17 bases between the two ends. For the CDR3, the DNA is TGTGCCAGCAGCTTGTCGGGTCTTGGGGGCGGCAATGAGCAGTTCTTC. It encodes CASSLSGLGGGNEQFF.

V gene TRBV4-1 combines with J gene TRBJ1-2; D remains ambiguous. The V gene lost 4 bases and the J gene lost 3 bases, with 12 bases spanning the gap. From germline, CDR1 is MGHRA and CDR2 YSYEKL. The CDR3 spans 14 residues. The CDR3 here is CASSLPGRDYGYTF. As DNA, the CDR3 is TGCGCCAGCAGCCTCCCCGGGAGGGACTATGGCTACACCTTC.

The chain is built from TRBV5-1 and TRBJ2-3; 8 nucleotides match TRBD2. The length of the CDR3 is 15 residues. Germline V gene sequence: CDR1 SGHRS, CDR2 YFSETQ. V shed 2 bases, J shed 1 base, and the junction held 3 bases outside the gene matches. This CDR3 is CASSFVSGGTDTQYF. The CDR3 nucleotides read TGCGCCAGCAGCTTCGTTAGCGGGGGCACAGATACGCAGTATTTT.

The genes are TRBV15 and TRBJ2-6, with D possibly matching TRBD2 (5 bases). Germline-derived CDR1 and CDR2 are LNHNV and YYDKDF (reference sequence). The CDR3 is made up of 16 amino acids. Trimming shortened V by 2 bases and J by 4 bases, and 12 bases separated the two germline ends. The chain's CDR3 is CATSRPGSPGANVLTF. CDR3 bases: TGTGCCACCAGCAGACCGGGGAGTCCGGGGGCCAACGTCCTGACTTTC.

The CDR3 bases are TGCGCCAGCAGCCAAGCTTGGGACAGGGGGCTTGATGGCTACACCTTC. The encoded protein is CASSQAWDRGLDGYTF. The V gene is TRBV4-3, the J gene TRBJ1-2; TRBD1 matches 12 bases. The CDR3 has 16 amino acids. Germline V gene data show CDR1 as LGHNA and CDR2 as YSLEER. The V and J ends lost 1 base and 6 bases, in that order; junction bases with no gene match: 6.

The genes are TRBV3-1 (or the pseudogene TRBV3-2) and TRBJ1-6; D call uncertain. Trimming pared 0 bases from V and 9 bases from J, leaving 9 bases between. CDR1 is LGHDT and CDR2 is YNNKEL in the germline V gene (reference sequence). CDR3 length: 14 residues. As DNA, the CDR3 is TGTGCCAGCAGCCAAGATCTCGGTAGTTCACCCCTCCACTTT. Protein sequence: CASSQDLGSSPLHF.